The rows below give T cell receptor beta chains drawn from one sample of a study of cytomegalovirus exposure and HLA in healthy donors. The repertoire was sequenced with immunoSEQ multiplex PCR; TCRdb's copy has only in-frame clones and lacks some. In the table there are approximately 100,000 clones, 64% of which are singletons. The specimen sequenced was PBMCs. These receptors were collected from a man between 60 and 70 years old in good health and CMV-seronegative. Both conserved end residues are part of each CDR3. The order of the fields is CDR3 DNA, CDR3 protein, clone size, J gene, V gene, D gene. The D gene is left open where the match is weak. Not every row has a clone size; where given, it reads once, few, many or a size class.

CDR3 DNA: TGTGCCAGTAAGGGACAGGATGAAAAACTGTTTTTT
CDR3 protein: CASKGQDEKLFF
clone size: .
J gene: TRBJ1-4
V gene: TRBV6-5
D gene: TRBD1

CDR3 DNA: TGTGCCAGCAGTACAGTGTACAATGAGCAGTTCTTC
CDR3 protein: CASSTVYNEQFF
clone size: .
J gene: TRBJ2-1
V gene: TRBV6-6
D gene: .

CDR3 DNA: TGCGCCGCCGGTTACTCTGGAAACACCATATATTTT
CDR3 protein: CAAGYSGNTIYF
clone size: .
J gene: TRBJ1-3
V gene: TRBV10-2
D gene: .

CDR3 DNA: TGTGCCACCGCGGGAGTATATGCCGGGGAGCTGTTTTTT
CDR3 protein: CATAGVYAGELFF
clone size: .
J gene: TRBJ2-2
V gene: TRBV10-3
D gene: TRBD2

CDR3 DNA: TGTGCCAGCAGCTTCGTAGCGGGAGGGCCGGGGACGCAGTATTTT
CDR3 protein: CASSFVAGGPGTQYF
clone size: .
J gene: TRBJ2-3
V gene: TRBV11-2
D gene: TRBD2

CDR3 DNA: TGTGCCAGCAGACGACAGGGCCAGGGCACTGAAGCTTTCTTT
CDR3 protein: CASRRQGQGTEAFF
clone size: .
J gene: TRBJ1-1
V gene: TRBV6-5
D gene: TRBD1

CDR3 DNA: TGCGCCAGCAGCACCCGGGACAGGACCTACAATGAGCAGTTCTTC
CDR3 protein: CASSTRDRTYNEQFF
clone size: .
J gene: TRBJ2-1
V gene: TRBV5-1
D gene: TRBD1

CDR3 DNA: TGTGCCAGCAGACTCAGGGGTAGCTCCTATAATTCACCCCTCCACTTT
CDR3 protein: CASRLRGSSYNSPLHF
clone size: .
J gene: TRBJ1-6
V gene: TRBV11-2
D gene: .

CDR3 DNA: TGTGCCAGTAGTATAGACGGGGGCTCTGGGGCCAACGTCCTGACTTTC
CDR3 protein: CASSIDGGSGANVLTF
clone size: .
J gene: TRBJ2-6
V gene: TRBV19
D gene: .

CDR3 DNA: TGTGCCTGGACCCTTGGTCAGGGAGGGAACACTGAAGCTTTCTTT
CDR3 protein: CAWTLGQGGNTEAFF
clone size: .
J gene: TRBJ1-1
V gene: TRBV30
D gene: .

CDR3 DNA: TGTGCCAGCAGTGGTGGCAGGGCCCACATTGGGAAACTGTTTTTT
CDR3 protein: CASSGGRAHIGKLFF
clone size: .
J gene: TRBJ1-4
V gene: TRBV6-5
D gene: .

CDR3 DNA: TGTGCCATCAAAGACAGGGGGGACACTGAAGCTTTCTTT
CDR3 protein: CAIKDRGDTEAFF
clone size: .
J gene: TRBJ1-1
V gene: TRBV10-3
D gene: TRBD1

CDR3 DNA: TGCGCCAGCAGCTCCAGCGGGACCTACTACAATGAGCAGTTCTTC
CDR3 protein: CASSSSGTYYNEQFF
clone size: .
J gene: TRBJ2-1
V gene: TRBV5-1
D gene: TRBD2

CDR3 DNA: TGTGCCACCAGCAGGTCGCAGGGGGAGGCGATCTCCTACGAGCAGTACTTC
CDR3 protein: CATSRSQGEAISYEQYF
clone size: .
J gene: TRBJ2-7
V gene: TRBV15
D gene: .

CDR3 DNA: TGTGCCAGCAGCGTAGGACTAGCGGGGGAATATACGCAGTATTTT
CDR3 protein: CASSVGLAGEYTQYF
clone size: .
J gene: TRBJ2-3
V gene: TRBV9
D gene: TRBD2

CDR3 DNA: TGTGCCAGCAGGACAGGGGGTTTAGATCAGCCCCAGCATTTT
CDR3 protein: CASRTGGLDQPQHF
clone size: .
J gene: TRBJ1-5
V gene: TRBV6-5
D gene: TRBD1

CDR3 DNA: TGTGCCAGCAGCTGGACAGGGTTTGGCACTGAAGCTTTCTTT
CDR3 protein: CASSWTGFGTEAFF
clone size: .
J gene: TRBJ1-1
V gene: TRBV5-6
D gene: TRBD1

CDR3 DNA: TGTGCCAGCAGCTTACGGGGGTTGGGCAATTCACCCCTCCACTTT
CDR3 protein: CASSLRGLGNSPLHF
clone size: .
J gene: TRBJ1-6
V gene: TRBV7-2
D gene: .

CDR3 DNA: TGTGCCAGCTCACCGAGACAGGTGGAAGGCTACACCTTC
CDR3 protein: CASSPRQVEGYTF
clone size: .
J gene: TRBJ1-2
V gene: TRBV18
D gene: .

CDR3 DNA: TGTGCCAGCAGTCCAGGACAGGGGCTTTACTATGGCTACACCTTC
CDR3 protein: CASSPGQGLYYGYTF
clone size: .
J gene: TRBJ1-2
V gene: TRBV27
D gene: TRBD1

CDR3 DNA: TGTGCCAGCAGTTTATGGGGTGGACTAGCGGACACCGGGGAGCTGTTTTTT
CDR3 protein: CASSLWGGLADTGELFF
clone size: .
J gene: TRBJ2-2
V gene: TRBV28
D gene: TRBD2

CDR3 DNA: TGTGCCAGTAGTATCGGCAGGCAACGCAATCAGCCCCAGCATTTT
CDR3 protein: CASSIGRQRNQPQHF
clone size: .
J gene: TRBJ1-5
V gene: TRBV19
D gene: .

CDR3 DNA: TGTGCCTACCGGGGACAGGGGGCTTCTAACTATGGCTACACCTTC
CDR3 protein: CAYRGQGASNYGYTF
clone size: .
J gene: TRBJ1-2
V gene: TRBV28
D gene: TRBD1

CDR3 DNA: TGTGCCAGCAGTTACGAGGTGAACACTGAAGCTTTCTTT
CDR3 protein: CASSYEVNTEAFF
clone size: many
J gene: TRBJ1-1
V gene: TRBV6-5
D gene: .

CDR3 DNA: TGTGCCAGCAGCTTGGGACTAGCGGGGGGGCCCGCAGATACGCAGTATTTT
CDR3 protein: CASSLGLAGGPADTQYF
clone size: .
J gene: TRBJ2-3
V gene: TRBV5-4
D gene: TRBD2

CDR3 DNA: TGTGCCAGCAGCATTCGAGGAGAGCAGTTCTTC
CDR3 protein: CASSIRGEQFF
clone size: .
J gene: TRBJ2-1
V gene: TRBV9
D gene: .

CDR3 DNA: TGCGCCAGCAGCTCGTACCAGGGGTTGGGCACCGGGGAGCTGTTTTTT
CDR3 protein: CASSSYQGLGTGELFF
clone size: .
J gene: TRBJ2-2
V gene: TRBV5-1
D gene: .

CDR3 DNA: TGTGCCAGCAGGATCGGGGGGGGCGGTGAGAATTCACCCCTCCACTTT
CDR3 protein: CASRIGGGGENSPLHF
clone size: .
J gene: TRBJ1-6
V gene: TRBV5-6
D gene: .

CDR3 DNA: TGTGCCAGCAGCGTAGGAGGCCGAGCCGACGCTAACTATGGCTACACCTTC
CDR3 protein: CASSVGGRADANYGYTF
clone size: .
J gene: TRBJ1-2
V gene: TRBV9
D gene: .

CDR3 DNA: TGTGCCAGCAGCTTAAATCTATACAATGAGCAGTTCTTC
CDR3 protein: CASSLNLYNEQFF
clone size: .
J gene: TRBJ2-1
V gene: TRBV11-2
D gene: .

CDR3 DNA: TGTGCCATCAGTTCGCCGGGACAGAGAACAGATACGCAGTATTTT
CDR3 protein: CAISSPGQRTDTQYF
clone size: .
J gene: TRBJ2-3
V gene: TRBV10-3
D gene: TRBD1

CDR3 DNA: TGCAGCGCGGGACAGGGAAACTATGGCTACACCTTC
CDR3 protein: CSAGQGNYGYTF
clone size: .
J gene: TRBJ1-2
V gene: TRBV29-1
D gene: TRBD1

CDR3 DNA: TGTGCCAGCAGCTTAGATGGAGGGACAGCCGGGGAGCTGTTTTTT
CDR3 protein: CASSLDGGTAGELFF
clone size: .
J gene: TRBJ2-2
V gene: TRBV7-3
D gene: .

CDR3 DNA: TGTGCCAGCACCGAACGAACAGGCGCTGGAAACACCATATATTTT
CDR3 protein: CASTERTGAGNTIYF
clone size: few
J gene: TRBJ1-3
V gene: TRBV6-1
D gene: .

CDR3 DNA: TGTGCCAGCAGCACCGCGGGGACTAGCTACGAGCAGTACTTC
CDR3 protein: CASSTAGTSYEQYF
clone size: .
J gene: TRBJ2-7
V gene: TRBV7-8
D gene: TRBD2

CDR3 DNA: TGTGCCAGCAGCAACAGGGGGCAGGGCGCAGATACGCAGTATTTT
CDR3 protein: CASSNRGQGADTQYF
clone size: .
J gene: TRBJ2-3
V gene: TRBV7-9
D gene: TRBD1

CDR3 DNA: TGTGCCAGCCGATTTCGCAGGGGGAGGCGAAGAGGGGCCAACGTCCTGACTTTC
CDR3 protein: CASRFRRGRRRGANVLTF
clone size: .
J gene: TRBJ2-6
V gene: TRBV21-1
D gene: .

CDR3 DNA: TGTGCCAGCAGCTACGGGGAGGGGGAAACCGGGGAGCTGTTTTTT
CDR3 protein: CASSYGEGETGELFF
clone size: once
J gene: TRBJ2-2
V gene: TRBV11-2
D gene: .

CDR3 DNA: TGTGCCAGCAGTAGGGACTACTACAATGAGCAGTTCTTC
CDR3 protein: CASSRDYYNEQFF
clone size: once
J gene: TRBJ2-1
V gene: TRBV25-1
D gene: TRBD2

CDR3 DNA: TGTGCCAGCGACAGGACTAACTATGGCTACACCTTC
CDR3 protein: CASDRTNYGYTF
clone size: few
J gene: TRBJ1-2
V gene: TRBV6-1
D gene: .

CDR3 DNA: TGTGCCAGTAGCTTATCAGGGGTTCGTCAGGAGACCCAGTACTTC
CDR3 protein: CASSLSGVRQETQYF
clone size: once
J gene: TRBJ2-5
V gene: TRBV7-3
D gene: .